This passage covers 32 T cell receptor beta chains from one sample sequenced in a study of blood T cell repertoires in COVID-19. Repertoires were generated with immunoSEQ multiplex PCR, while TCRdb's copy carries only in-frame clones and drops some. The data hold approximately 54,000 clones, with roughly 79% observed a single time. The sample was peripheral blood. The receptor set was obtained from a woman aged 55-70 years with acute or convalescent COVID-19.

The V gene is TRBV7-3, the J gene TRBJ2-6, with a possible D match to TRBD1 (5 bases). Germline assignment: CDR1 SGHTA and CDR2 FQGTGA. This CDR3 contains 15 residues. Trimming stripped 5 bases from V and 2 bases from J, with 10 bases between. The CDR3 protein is CASSERQTGANVLTF. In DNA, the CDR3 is TGTGCCAGCAGCGAAAGACAGACTGGGGCCAACGTCCTGACTTTC.

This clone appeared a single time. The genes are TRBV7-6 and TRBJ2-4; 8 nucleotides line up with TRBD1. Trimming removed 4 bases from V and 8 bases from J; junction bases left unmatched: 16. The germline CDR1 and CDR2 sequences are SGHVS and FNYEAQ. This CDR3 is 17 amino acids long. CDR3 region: CASSSGTGITQTDIQYF. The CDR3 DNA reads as TGTGCCAGCAGCTCCGGGACAGGAATAACTCAAACAGACATTCAGTACTTC. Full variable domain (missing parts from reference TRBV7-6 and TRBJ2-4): GAGVSQSPRYKVTKRGQDVALRCDPISGHVSLYWYRQALGQGPEFLTYFNYEAQQDKSGLPNDRFSAERPEGSISTLTIQRTEQRDSAMYRCASSSGTGITQTDIQYFGAGTRLSVL.

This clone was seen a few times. The CDR3 sequence is CASSQDGTRRLNEQFF. The DNA for the CDR3 is TGCGCCAGCAGCCAAGATGGGACTAGGCGCCTCAATGAGCAGTTCTTC. The rearrangement links TRBV4-1 to TRBJ2-1; 8 bases fit TRBD2. Germline trimming cut 0 bases from V and 6 bases from J; bases unmatched to any gene: 7. CDR1 and CDR2 from the germline V gene are MGHRA and YSYEKL. The CDR3 consists of 16 residues.

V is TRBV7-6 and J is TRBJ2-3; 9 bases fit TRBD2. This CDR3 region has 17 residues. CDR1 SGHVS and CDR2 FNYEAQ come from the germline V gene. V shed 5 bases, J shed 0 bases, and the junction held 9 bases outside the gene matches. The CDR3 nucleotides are TGTGCCAGCAGCCTAAGGACTAGCGCCTCTAGCACAGATACGCAGTATTTT. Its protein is CASSLRTSASSTDTQYF.

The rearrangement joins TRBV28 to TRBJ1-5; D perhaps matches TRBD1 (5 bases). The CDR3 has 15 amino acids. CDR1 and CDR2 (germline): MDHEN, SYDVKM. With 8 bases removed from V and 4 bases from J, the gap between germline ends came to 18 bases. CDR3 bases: TGTGCCAGCCGACCTTGGGGGGGTGAGAATCAGCCCCAGCATTTT. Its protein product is CASRPWGGENQPQHF.

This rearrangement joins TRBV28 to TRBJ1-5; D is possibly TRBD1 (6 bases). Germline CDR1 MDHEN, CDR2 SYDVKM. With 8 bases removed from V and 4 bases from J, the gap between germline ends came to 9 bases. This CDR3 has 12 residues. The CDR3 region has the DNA TGTGCCAGCCGAGGGGGAAATCAGCCCCAGCATTTT. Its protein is CASRGGNQPQHF.

CDR3 sequence (DNA): TGTGCCAGCAGCGTCCCGGGACAGGGACTAGGGGCCAACGTCCTGACTTTC. Translation gives CASSVPGQGLGANVLTF. The V call is TRBV7-8, the J call TRBJ2-6, with 9 bases that match TRBD1. V trimming: 5 bases; J trimming: 4 bases; junction bases outside the gene matches: 9. The CDR3 length is 17 residues. CDR1 SGHVS and CDR2 FQNEAQ come from the germline V gene.

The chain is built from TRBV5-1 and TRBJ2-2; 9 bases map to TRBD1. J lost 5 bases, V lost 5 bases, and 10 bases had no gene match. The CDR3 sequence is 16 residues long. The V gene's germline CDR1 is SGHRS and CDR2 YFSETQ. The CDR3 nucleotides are TGCGCCAGCAGTGGGACGACAGGGGGGCGAACCGGGGAGCTGTTTTTT. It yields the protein CASSGTTGGRTGELFF.

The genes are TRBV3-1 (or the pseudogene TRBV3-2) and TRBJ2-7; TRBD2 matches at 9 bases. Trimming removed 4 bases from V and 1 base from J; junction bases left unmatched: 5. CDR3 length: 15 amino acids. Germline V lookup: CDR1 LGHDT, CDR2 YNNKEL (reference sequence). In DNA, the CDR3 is TGTGCCAGCAGCCCGACTAGCGGCCTTTCCTACGAGCAGTACTTC. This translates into CASSPTSGLSYEQYF.

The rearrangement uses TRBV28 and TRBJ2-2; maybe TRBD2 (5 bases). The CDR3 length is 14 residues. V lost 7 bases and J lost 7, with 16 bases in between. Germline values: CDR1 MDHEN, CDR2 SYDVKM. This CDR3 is CASNKGARGGELFF. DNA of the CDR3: TGTGCCAGCAATAAAGGCGCTCGGGGCGGGGAGCTGTTTTTT.

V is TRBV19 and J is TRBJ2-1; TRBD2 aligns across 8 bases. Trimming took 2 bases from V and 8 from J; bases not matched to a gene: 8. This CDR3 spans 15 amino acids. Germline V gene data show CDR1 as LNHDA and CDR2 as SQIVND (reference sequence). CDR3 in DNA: TGTGCCAGTAGTATATTCAGCGGGGGTCGGGATGAGCAGTTCTTC. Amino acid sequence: CASSIFSGGRDEQFF.

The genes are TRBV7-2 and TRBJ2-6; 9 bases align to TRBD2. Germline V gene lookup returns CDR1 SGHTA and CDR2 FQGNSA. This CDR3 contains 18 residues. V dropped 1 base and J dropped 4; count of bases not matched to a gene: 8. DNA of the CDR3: TGTGCCAGCAGCTTAGAGGCGGGGGGGGCCCCCGGGGCCAACGTCCTGACTTTC. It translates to CASSLEAGGAPGANVLTF.

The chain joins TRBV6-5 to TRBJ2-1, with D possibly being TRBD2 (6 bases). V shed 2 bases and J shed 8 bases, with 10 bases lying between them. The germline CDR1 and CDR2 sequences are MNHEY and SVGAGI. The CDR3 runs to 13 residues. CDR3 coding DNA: TGTGCCAGCAGTTACCGGACTAAATATGAGCAGTTCTTC. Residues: CASSYRTKYEQFF.

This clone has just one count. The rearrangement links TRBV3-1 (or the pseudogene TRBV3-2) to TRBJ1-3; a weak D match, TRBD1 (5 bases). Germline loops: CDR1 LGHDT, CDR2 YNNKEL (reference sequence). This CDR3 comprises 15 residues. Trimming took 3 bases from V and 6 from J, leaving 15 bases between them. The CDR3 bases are TGTGCCAGCAGCCAGTCAGGGTATTTTGAAAACACCATATATTTT. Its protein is CASSQSGYFENTIYF.

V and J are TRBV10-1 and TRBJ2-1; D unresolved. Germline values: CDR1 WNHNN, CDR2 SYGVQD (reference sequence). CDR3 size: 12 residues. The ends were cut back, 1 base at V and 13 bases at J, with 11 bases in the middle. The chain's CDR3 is CASSELAEYQFF. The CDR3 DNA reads TGCGCCAGCAGTGAGTTGGCTGAATACCAGTTCTTC.

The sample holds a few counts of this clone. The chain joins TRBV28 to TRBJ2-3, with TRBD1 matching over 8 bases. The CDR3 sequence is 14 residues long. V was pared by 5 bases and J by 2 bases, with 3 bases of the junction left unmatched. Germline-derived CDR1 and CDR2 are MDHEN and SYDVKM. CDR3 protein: CASSEQGATDTQYF. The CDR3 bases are TGTGCCAGCAGTGAGCAGGGGGCCACAGATACGCAGTATTTT.

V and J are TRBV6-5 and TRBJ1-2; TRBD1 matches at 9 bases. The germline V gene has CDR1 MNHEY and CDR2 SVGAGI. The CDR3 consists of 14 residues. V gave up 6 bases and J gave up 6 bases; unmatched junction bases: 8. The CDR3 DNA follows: TGTGCCAGCAGCTCACCGGGACAGGGTAATGGCTACACCTTC. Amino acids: CASSSPGQGNGYTF.

The CDR3 DNA sequence: TGTGCCAGCAGCTTAGAAGGGGGACCTAATGAAAAACTGTTTTTT. It yields the protein CASSLEGGPNEKLFF. V gene TRBV7-6 combines with J gene TRBJ1-4; possible D gene TRBD1, 6 bases. Per germline, CDR1 SGHVS and CDR2 FNYEAQ. V was clipped by 1 base and J by 3 bases, with 9 bases between them. The CDR3 length is 15 residues.

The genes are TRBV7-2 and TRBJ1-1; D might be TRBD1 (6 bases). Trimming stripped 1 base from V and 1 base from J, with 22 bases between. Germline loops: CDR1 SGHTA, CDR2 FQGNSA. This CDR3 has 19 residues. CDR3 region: CASSLVGLTGRGENTEAFF. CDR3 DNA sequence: TGTGCCAGCAGCTTAGTAGGACTGACAGGCCGGGGGGAGAACACTGAAGCTTTCTTT. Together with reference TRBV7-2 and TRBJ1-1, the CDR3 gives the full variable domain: GAGVSQSPSNKVTEKGKDVELRCDPISGHTALYWYRQSLGQGLEFLIYFQGNSAPDKSGLPSDRFSAERTGGSVSTLTIQRTQQEDSAVYLCASSLVGLTGRGENTEAFFGQGTRLTVV.

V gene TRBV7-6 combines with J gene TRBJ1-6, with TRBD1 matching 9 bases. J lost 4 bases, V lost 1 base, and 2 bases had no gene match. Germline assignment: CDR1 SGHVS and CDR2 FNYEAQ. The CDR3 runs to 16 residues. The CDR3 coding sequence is TGTGCCAGCAGCTTAGACAGGGGGCAATATAATTCACCCCTCCACTTT. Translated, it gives CASSLDRGQYNSPLHF.

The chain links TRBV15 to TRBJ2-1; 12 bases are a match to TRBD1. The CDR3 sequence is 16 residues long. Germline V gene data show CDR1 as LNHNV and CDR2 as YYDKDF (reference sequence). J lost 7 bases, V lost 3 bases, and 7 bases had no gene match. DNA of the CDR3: TGTGCCACCAGCAGGGGACAGGGGGCATCTAGAAATGAGCAGTTCTTC. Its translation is CATSRGQGASRNEQFF. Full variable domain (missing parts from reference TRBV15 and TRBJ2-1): DAMVIQNPRYQVTQFGKPVTLSCSQTLNHNVMYWYQQKSSQAPKLLFHYYDKDFNNEADTPDNFQSRRPNTSFCFLDIRSPGLGDTAMYLCATSRGQGASRNEQFFGPGTRLTVL.

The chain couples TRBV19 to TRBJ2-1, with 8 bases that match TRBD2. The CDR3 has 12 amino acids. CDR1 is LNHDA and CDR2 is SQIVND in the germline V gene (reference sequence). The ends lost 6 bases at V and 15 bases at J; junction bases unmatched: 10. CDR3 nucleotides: TGTGCCAGTAGAATGGACACGGGGGGGCTGTTCTTC. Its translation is CASRMDTGGLFF.

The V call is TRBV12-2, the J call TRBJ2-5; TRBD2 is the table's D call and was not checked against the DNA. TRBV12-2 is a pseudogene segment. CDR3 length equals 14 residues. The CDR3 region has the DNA TGTGCAAGTCGCTTATATAGGACTAAAGAGACCCAGTACTTC. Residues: CASRLYRTKETQYF.

CDR3 sequence (DNA): TGCGCCAGCAGCTGGGGACAGGGGGCTTCTAACTATGGCTACACCTTC. Its translation is CASSWGQGASNYGYTF. V usage is TRBV5-1 and J usage is TRBJ1-2, with 12 bases aligning to TRBD1. The CDR3 has 16 amino acids. Looked up from germline, CDR1 is SGHRS and CDR2 is YFSETQ. V lost 3 bases to trimming and J lost 0 bases; unmatched junction nucleotides: 3.

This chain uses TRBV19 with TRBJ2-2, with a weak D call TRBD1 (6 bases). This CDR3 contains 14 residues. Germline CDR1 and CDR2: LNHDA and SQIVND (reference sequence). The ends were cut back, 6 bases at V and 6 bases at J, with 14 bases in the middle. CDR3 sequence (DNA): TGTGCCAGTAGAGCAGGGGTGATTCCCGGGGAGCTGTTTTTT. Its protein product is CASRAGVIPGELFF.

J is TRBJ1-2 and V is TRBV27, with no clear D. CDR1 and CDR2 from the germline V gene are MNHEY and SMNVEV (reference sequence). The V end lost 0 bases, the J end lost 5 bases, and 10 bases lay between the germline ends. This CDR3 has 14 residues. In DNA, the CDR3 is TGTGCCAGCAGTTTATCGGTCAGTTTATATGGCTACACCTTC. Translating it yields CASSLSVSLYGYTF.

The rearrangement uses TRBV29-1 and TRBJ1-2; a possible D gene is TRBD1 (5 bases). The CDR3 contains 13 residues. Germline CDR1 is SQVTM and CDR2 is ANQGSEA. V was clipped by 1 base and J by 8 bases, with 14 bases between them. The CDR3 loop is CSVEGGDGSGYTF. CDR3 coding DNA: TGCAGCGTTGAAGGGGGGGACGGCAGCGGCTACACCTTC.

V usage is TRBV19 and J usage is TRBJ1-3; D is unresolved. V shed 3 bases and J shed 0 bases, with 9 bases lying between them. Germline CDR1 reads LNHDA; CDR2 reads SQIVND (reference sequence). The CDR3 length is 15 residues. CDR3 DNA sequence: TGTGCCAGTAGTATCCCGCCCGGCTCTGGAAACACCATATATTTT. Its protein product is CASSIPPGSGNTIYF.

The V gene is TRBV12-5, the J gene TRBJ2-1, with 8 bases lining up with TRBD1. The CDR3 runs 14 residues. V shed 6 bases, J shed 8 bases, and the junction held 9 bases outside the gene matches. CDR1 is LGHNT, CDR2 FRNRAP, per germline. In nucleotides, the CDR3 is TGTGCTAGTGGGCCTGGACAGGGTGGCGATGAGCAGTTCTTC. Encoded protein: CASGPGQGGDEQFF.

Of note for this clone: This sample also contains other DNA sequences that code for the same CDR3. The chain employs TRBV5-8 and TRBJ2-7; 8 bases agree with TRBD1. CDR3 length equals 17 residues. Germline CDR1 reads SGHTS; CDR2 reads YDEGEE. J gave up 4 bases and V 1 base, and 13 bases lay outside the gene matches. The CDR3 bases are TGTGCCAGCAGCTTGAACACAGGGGGGACCTCCCTTTACGAGCAGTACTTC. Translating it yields CASSLNTGGTSLYEQYF.

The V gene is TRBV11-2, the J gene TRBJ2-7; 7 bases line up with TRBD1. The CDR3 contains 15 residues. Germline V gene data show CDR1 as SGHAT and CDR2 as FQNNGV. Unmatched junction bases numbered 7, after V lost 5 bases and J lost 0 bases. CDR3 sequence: CASSPTGQSSYEQYF. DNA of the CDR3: TGTGCCAGCAGCCCGACGGGACAGAGCTCCTACGAGCAGTACTTC.

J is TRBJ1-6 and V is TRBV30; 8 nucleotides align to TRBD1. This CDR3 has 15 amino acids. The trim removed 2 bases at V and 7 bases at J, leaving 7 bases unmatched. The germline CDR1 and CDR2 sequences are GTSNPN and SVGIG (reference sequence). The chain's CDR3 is CAWSLGQGANSPLHF. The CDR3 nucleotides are TGTGCCTGGAGTCTCGGACAGGGCGCGAATTCACCCCTCCACTTT.